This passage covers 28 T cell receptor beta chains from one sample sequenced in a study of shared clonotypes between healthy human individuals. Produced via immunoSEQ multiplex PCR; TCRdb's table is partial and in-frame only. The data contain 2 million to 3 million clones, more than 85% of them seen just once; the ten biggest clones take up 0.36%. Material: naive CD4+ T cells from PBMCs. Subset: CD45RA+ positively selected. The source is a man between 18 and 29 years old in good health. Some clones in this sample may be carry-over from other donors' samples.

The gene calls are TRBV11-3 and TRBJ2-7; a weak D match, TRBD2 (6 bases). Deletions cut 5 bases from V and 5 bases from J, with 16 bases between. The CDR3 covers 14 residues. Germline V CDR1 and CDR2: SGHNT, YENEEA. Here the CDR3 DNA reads TGTGCCAGCAGCCCCTCTCTAGCGTCGAACGAGCAGTACTTC. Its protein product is CASSPSLASNEQYF.

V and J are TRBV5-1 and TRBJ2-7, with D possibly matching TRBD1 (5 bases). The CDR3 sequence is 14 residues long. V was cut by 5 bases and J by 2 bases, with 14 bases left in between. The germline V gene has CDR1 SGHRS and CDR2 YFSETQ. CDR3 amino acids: CASSEIGQAYEQYF. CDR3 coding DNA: TGCGCCAGCAGTGAAATCGGACAAGCCTACGAGCAGTACTTC.

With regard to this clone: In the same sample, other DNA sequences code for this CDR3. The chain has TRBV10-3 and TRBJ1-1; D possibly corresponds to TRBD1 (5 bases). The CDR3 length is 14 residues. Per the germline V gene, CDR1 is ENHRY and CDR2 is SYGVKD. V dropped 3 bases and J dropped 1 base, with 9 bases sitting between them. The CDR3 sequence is CAISETGRNTEAFF. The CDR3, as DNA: TGTGCCATCAGTGAAACAGGCCGGAACACTGAAGCTTTCTTT.

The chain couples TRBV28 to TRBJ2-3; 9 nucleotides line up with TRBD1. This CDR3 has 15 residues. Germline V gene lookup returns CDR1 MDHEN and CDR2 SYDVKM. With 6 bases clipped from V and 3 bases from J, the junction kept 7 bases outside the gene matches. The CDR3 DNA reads TGTGCCAGCAGCCCGGGACAGGGTGCGACAGATACGCAGTATTTT. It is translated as CASSPGQGATDTQYF.

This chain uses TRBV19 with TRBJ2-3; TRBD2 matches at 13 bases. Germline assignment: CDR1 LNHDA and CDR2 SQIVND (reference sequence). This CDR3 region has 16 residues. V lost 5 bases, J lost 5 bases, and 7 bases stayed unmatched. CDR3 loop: CASSVGLAGAGDTQYF. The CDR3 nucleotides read TGTGCCAGTAGTGTCGGACTAGCGGGGGCCGGAGATACGCAGTATTTT. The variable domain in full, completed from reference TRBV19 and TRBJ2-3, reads DGGITQSPKYLFRKEGQNVTLSCEQNLNHDAMYWYRQDPGQGLRLIYYSQIVNDFQKGDIAEGYSVSREKKESFPLTVTSAQKNPTAFYLCASSVGLAGAGDTQYFGPGTRLTVL.

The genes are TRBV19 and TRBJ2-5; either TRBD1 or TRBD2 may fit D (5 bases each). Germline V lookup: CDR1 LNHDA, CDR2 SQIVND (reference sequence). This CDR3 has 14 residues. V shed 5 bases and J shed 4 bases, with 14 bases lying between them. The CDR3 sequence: CASSFGATRETQYF. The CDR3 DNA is TGTGCCAGTAGTTTCGGGGCCACTCGAGAGACCCAGTACTTC.

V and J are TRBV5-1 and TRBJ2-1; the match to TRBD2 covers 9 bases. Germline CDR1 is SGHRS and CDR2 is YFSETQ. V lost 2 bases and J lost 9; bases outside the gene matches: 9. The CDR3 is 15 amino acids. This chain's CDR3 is CASSLGVAGVPEQFF. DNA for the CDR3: TGCGCCAGCAGCTTAGGGGTAGCGGGAGTTCCTGAGCAGTTCTTC.

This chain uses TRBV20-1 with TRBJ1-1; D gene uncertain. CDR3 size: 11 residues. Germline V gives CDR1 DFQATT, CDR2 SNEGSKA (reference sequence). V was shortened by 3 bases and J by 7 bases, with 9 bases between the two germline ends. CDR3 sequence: CSAREHLEAFF. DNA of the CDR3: TGCAGTGCTAGGGAACACCTTGAAGCTTTCTTT.

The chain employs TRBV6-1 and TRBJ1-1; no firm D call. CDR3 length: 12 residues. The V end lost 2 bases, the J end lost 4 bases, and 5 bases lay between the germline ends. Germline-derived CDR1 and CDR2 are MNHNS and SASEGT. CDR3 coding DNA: TGTGCCAGCAGTGAAACGGTCACTGAAGCTTTCTTT. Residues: CASSETVTEAFF.

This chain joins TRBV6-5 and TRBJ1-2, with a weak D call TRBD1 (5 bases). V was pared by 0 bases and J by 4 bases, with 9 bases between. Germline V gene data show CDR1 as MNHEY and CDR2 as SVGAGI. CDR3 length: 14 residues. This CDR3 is CASSYSWRGYGYTF. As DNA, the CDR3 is TGTGCCAGCAGTTACTCTTGGAGGGGCTATGGCTACACCTTC.

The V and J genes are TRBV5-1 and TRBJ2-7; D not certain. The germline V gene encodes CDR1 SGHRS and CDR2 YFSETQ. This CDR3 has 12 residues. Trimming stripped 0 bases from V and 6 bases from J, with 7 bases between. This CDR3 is CASSLVETEQYF. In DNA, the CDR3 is TGCGCCAGCAGCTTGGTAGAAACCGAGCAGTACTTC.

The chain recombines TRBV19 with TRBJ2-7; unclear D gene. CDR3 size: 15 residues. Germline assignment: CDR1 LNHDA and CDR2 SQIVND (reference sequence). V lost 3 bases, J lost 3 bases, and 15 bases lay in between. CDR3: CASSIRRSSIYEQYF. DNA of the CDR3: TGTGCCAGTAGTATCAGACGGAGTAGTATCTACGAGCAGTACTTC.

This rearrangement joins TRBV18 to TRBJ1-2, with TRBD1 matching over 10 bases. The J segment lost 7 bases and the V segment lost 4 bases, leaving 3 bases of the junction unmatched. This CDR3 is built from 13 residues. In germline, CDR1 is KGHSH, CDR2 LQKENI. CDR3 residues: CASSRRTGGGYTF. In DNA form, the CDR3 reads TGTGCCAGCTCACGCCGGACAGGGGGTGGCTACACCTTC.

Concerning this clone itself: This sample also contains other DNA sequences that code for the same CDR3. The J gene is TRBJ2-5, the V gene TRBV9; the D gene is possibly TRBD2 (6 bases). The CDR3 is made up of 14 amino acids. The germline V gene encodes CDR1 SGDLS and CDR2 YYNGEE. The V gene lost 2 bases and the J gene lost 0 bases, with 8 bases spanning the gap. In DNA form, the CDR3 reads TGTGCCAGCAGCGTTGGGGGGTACCAAGAGACCCAGTACTTC. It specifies CASSVGGYQETQYF.

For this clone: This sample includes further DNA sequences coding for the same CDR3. This chain's CDR3 is CASSLLGQPQHF. In DNA form, the CDR3 reads TGTGCCAGCAGTTTACTAGGTCAGCCCCAGCATTTT. The V gene is TRBV28, the J gene TRBJ1-5; D ambiguous. Germline assignment: CDR1 MDHEN and CDR2 SYDVKM. The V end was cut by 2 bases, the J end by 6 bases, with 5 bases between. The CDR3 loop spans 12 amino acids.

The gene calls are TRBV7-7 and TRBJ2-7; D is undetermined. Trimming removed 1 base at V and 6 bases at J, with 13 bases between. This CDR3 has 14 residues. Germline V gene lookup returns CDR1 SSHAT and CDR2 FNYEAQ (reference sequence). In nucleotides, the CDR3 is TGTGCCAGCAGCTTAGAGCCGGGTATCGGCGAGCAGTACTTC. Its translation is CASSLEPGIGEQYF.

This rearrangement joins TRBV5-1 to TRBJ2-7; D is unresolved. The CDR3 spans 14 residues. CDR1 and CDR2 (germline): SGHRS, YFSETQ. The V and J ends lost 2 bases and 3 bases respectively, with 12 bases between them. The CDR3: CASSFGNRRYEQYF. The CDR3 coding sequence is TGCGCCAGCAGCTTTGGTAACAGACGCTACGAGCAGTACTTC. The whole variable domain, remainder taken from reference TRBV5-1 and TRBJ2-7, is KAGVTQTPRYLIKTRGQQVTLSCSPISGHRSVSWYQQTPGQGLQFLFEYFSETQRNKGNFPGRFSGRQFSNSRSEMNVSTLELGDSALYLCASSFGNRRYEQYFGPGTRLTVT.

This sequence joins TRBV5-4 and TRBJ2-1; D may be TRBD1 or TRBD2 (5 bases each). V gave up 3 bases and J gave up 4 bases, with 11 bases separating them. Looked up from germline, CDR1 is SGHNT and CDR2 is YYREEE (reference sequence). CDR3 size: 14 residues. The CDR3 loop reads CASSSWGGYNEQFF. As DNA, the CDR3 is TGTGCCAGCAGCTCCTGGGGCGGGTACAATGAGCAGTTCTTC.

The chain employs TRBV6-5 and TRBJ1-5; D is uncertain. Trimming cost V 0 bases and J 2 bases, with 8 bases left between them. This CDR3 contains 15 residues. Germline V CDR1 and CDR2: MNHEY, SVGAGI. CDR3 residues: CASSYSRQRNQPQHF. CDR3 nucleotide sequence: TGTGCCAGCAGTTACTCAAGGCAGCGCAATCAGCCCCAGCATTTT.

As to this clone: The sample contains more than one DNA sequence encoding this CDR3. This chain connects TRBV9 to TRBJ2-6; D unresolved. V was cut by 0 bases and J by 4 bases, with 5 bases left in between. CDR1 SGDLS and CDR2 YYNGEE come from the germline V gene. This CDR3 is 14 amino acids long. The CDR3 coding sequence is TGTGCCAGCAGCGTAGTAGCAGGGGCCAACGTCCTGACTTTC. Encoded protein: CASSVVAGANVLTF.

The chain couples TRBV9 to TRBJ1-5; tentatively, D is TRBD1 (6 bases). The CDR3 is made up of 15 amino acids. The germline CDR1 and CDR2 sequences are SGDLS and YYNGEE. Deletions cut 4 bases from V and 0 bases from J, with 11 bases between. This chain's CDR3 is CASSPGGHSNQPQHF. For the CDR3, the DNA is TGTGCCAGCAGCCCCGGGGGACATAGCAATCAGCCCCAGCATTTT.

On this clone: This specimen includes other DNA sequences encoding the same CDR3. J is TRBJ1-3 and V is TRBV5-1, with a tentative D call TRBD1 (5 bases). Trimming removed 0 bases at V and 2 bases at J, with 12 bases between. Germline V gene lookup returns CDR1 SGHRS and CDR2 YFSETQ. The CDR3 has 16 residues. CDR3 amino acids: CASSLAGGTAGNTIYF. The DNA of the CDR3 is TGCGCCAGCAGCTTGGCCGGAGGGACTGCTGGAAACACCATATATTTT.

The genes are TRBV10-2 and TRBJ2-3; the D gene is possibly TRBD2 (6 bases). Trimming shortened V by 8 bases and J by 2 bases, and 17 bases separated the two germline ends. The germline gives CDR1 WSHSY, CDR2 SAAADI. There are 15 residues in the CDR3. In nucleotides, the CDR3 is TGCGCCAGCGCCGGACGGGGGAGGAACACAGATACGCAGTATTTT. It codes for CASAGRGRNTDTQYF.

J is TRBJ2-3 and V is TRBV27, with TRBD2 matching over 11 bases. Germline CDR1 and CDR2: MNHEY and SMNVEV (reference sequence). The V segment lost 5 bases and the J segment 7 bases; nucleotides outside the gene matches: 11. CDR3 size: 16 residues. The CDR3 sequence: CASSPSSGRAGNTQYF. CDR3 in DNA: TGTGCCAGCAGTCCCAGTAGCGGGAGGGCCGGGAATACGCAGTATTTT.

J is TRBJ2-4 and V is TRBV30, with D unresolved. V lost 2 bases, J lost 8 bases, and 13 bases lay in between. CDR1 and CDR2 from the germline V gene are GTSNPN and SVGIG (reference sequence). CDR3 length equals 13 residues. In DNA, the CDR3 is TGTGCCTGGAGTAGGGTCAGCCAGGACATTCAGTACTTC. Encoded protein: CAWSRVSQDIQYF.

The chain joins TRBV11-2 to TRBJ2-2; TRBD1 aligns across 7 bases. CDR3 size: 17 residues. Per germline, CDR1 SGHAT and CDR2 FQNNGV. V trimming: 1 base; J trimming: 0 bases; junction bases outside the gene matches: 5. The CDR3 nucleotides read TGTGCCAGCAGCTTAGTGGGCAGGGGGACGAACACCGGGGAGCTGTTTTTT. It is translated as CASSLVGRGTNTGELFF.

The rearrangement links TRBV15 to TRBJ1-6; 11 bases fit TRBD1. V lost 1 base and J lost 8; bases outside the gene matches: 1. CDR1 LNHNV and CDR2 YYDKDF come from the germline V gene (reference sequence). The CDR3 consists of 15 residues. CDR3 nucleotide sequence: TGTGCCACCAGCAGAGCGGGACAGGGGGATTCACCCCTCCACTTT. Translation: CATSRAGQGDSPLHF.

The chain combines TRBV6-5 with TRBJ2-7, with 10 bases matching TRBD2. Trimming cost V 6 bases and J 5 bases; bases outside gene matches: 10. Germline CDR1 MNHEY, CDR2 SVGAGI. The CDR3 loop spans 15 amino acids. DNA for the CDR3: TGTGCCAGCAGCAACCGCGGGGGACTAGCGAACGAGCAGTACTTC. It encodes CASSNRGGLANEQYF.